This T cell receptor (beta chain) is from a study of T cell responses to AZD1222 COVID-19 vaccine. Study-level results: Spike-specific TCR breadth and depth both grew after two AZD1222 doses. Donors were largely white British and mainly female; clonal diversity was possibly underestimated. Variant regions that are unmutated are reportedly the target of nearly half of spike-specific TCRs. Regions 160-218 and 743-854 dominated among vaccine-associated CD4 TCRs spanning spike.

Profiling relied on immunoSEQ multiplex PCR, and the TCRdb table lists in-frame clones only, not all of them. The data show around 150,000 clones, about 87% seen once. Notes on this clone: Its antigen remains unknown.

The CDR3 covers 13 residues. J gave up 3 bases and V 8 bases, and 4 bases lay outside the gene matches. The germline CDR1 and CDR2 sequences are ENHRY and SYGVKD. This receptor was identified in an adult in good health. This sequence joins TRBV10-3 and TRBJ2-3; TRBD2 matches 8 bases. Sequencing used peripheral blood, obtained on day 0 of AZD1222 vaccination. The CDR3 coding sequence is TGTGCCATCGGAGCGGGAGAGACAGATACGCAGTATTTT. Its protein product is CAIGAGETDTQYF.